The present entry profiles one T cell receptor beta chain with its context. Its antigen is currently unknown. Genes here carry mouse names. The observed sequence ends 4 residues before the CDR3 terminus, with the missing tail filled in from the germline J gene. Cells from pooled cutaneous lymph nodes were sorted by CD4, CD8alpha, NKG2D, NKG2ACE and other markers. This entry is derived from a study of CD8+ T cells in alopecia areata. Study conclusions and caveats: Patients displayed less clarity in TCR sharing than mice, a finding possibly related to HLA. Sequenced scalp T cells also include alphabeta T cells resident in normal skin.

The V and J ends lost 0 bases and 3 bases respectively, with 6 bases between them. The CDR3 sequence is 13 residues long. Germline V lookup: CDR1 LGHNA, CDR2 YSYQKL. RNA, once extracted, was reverse transcribed into cDNA for use as the sequencing template. The table came from immunoSEQ multiplex PCR; TCRdb's copy has only in-frame clones and leaves some out. The sample presents about 3,600 clones, none singletons. V usage is TRBV2 and J usage is TRBJ2-7; D not resolved. The sequence was collected from a C3H/HeJ mouse with alopecia areata. Strain MHC haplotype: H2-k. The specimen sequenced was CD8+ T cells sorted from a lymph node. CDR3 DNA, as far as it was read: TGTGCCAGCAGCCAAGAGAACAACTAT. Translation: CASSQENNY. The full CDR3 sequence reads CASSQENNYEQYF.